These T cell receptor beta chains were read from a single sample in a study of T cell responses to AZD1222 COVID-19 vaccine. Generated by immunoSEQ multiplex PCR, the TCRdb table keeps only in-frame clones and is missing some. The profile shows under 150,000 clones, about 88% of them singletons. The sequencing here drew on peripheral blood, taken on day 0 of AZD1222 vaccination. These receptors originate from an adult in good health. Each CDR3 is given with its conserved first and last residue. The D gene is left open where the match is weak. Expanded clones are given a class, and other clones once, few, many or no size at all.

D,V,J,size,DNA,CDR3
.,TRBV28,TRBJ1-5,few,TGTGCCAGCAGTTTAGACTGGGCGAAGCCCCAGCATTTT,CASSLDWAKPQHF
TRBD2,TRBV6-6,TRBJ2-7,.,TGTGCCAGCAGTCCGCGGAAGGGACTAAGCTCCTACGAGCAGTACTTC,CASSPRKGLSSYEQYF
TRBD1,TRBV7-2,TRBJ1-2,.,TGTGCCAGCAGCTTTTACTCGGGACAGGGAGGCTATGGCTACACCTTC,CASSFYSGQGGYGYTF
.,TRBV11-3,TRBJ1-3,.,TGTGCCAGCAGAACAGGGATTTGGTGGACCTTTTTATCTGGAAACACCATATATTTT,CASRTGIWWTFLSGNTIYF
.,TRBV7-2,TRBJ2-7,.,TGTGCCAGCAGCTTAGTACGCCTACGCGAGCAGTACTTC,CASSLVRLREQYF
.,TRBV2,TRBJ2-4,.,TGTGCCAGCAGCGAACATGCCGGGACTTGGTGCTTC,CASSEHAGTWCF
.,TRBV19,TRBJ2-3,.,TGTGCCAGTACCCCAATGGCGGGGGCCACAGATACGCAGTATTTT,CASTPMAGATDTQYF
.,TRBV5-1,TRBJ2-3,.,TGCGCCAGCAGCTCAAGGGGGCCTGGAGGGGAGCAGTATTTT,CASSSRGPGGEQYF
.,TRBV3-1/TRBV3-2,TRBJ1-1,.,TGTGCCAGCACCCGTTCGGTGAACACTGAAGCTTTCTTT,CASTRSVNTEAFF
.,TRBV5-1,TRBJ2-7,.,TGCGCCAGCAGCTTGGAGAGTAACTACGAGCAGTACTTC,CASSLESNYEQYF
.,TRBV18,TRBJ2-4,.,TGTGCCAGCTCACCCAGGGTGGTAGCCAAAAACATTCAGTACTTC,CASSPRVVAKNIQYF
.,TRBV27,TRBJ2-7,once,TGTGCCAGCAGTCCCCACAGGGCCTCCTACGAGCAGTACTTC,CASSPHRASYEQYF
.,TRBV28,TRBJ2-7,.,TGTGCCAGCAGTTCCTTCTACGAGCAGTACTTC,CASSSFYEQYF
TRBD1,TRBV18,TRBJ1-1,.,TGTGCCAGCTCACCAGGACAGGGAATGAACACTGAAGCTTTCTTT,CASSPGQGMNTEAFF
.,TRBV28,TRBJ2-3,.,TGTGCCAGCAGTTTACGCGGCCCAGATACGCAGTATTTT,CASSLRGPDTQYF
TRBD1,TRBV29-1,TRBJ1-5,once,TGCAGCGCCAGGACAGGGGGCGGCAATCAGCCCCAGCATTTT,CSARTGGGNQPQHF
.,TRBV12-3/TRBV12-4,TRBJ1-5,.,TGTGCCAGCAGCCTCCAAGGCAATCAGCCCCAGCATTTT,CASSLQGNQPQHF
.,TRBV15,TRBJ2-1,.,TGTGCCACCAGCAGAGGGGCTAGCCGGGACCCATCAAATGAGCAGTTCTTC,CATSRGASRDPSNEQFF
TRBD2,TRBV7-3,TRBJ2-3,.,TGTGCCAGCAGCGCCCAACTAGCGGGAGGGGCGCAGTATTTT,CASSAQLAGGAQYF
.,TRBV2,TRBJ2-1,.,TGTGCCAGCAGCGCAGAAGTCCGGCATGAGCAGTTCTTC,CASSAEVRHEQFF
.,TRBV15,TRBJ2-3,.,TGTGCCACCGAGATTAGCGGAAACACAGATACGCAGTATTTT,CATEISGNTDTQYF
.,TRBV6-1,TRBJ2-7,.,TGTGCCAGCAGTGAAGCGCCTAGCGACTACGAGCAGTACTTC,CASSEAPSDYEQYF
.,TRBV4-2,TRBJ1-2,.,TGTGCCAGCAGCCAAGACGAACAGGGACCTAACTATGGCTACACCTTC,CASSQDEQGPNYGYTF
TRBD2,TRBV3-1/TRBV3-2,TRBJ2-5,.,TGTGCCAGCAGCCTTCGGACTAGCGGACTCCAAGAGACCCAGTACTTC,CASSLRTSGLQETQYF
.,TRBV4-2,TRBJ2-2,.,TGTGCCAGCAGCCAAGGTCGCGGAAGAGGGGAGCTGTTTTTT,CASSQGRGRGELFF
.,TRBV25-1,TRBJ1-3,.,TGTGCCAGCACGGGAACTGGAAACACCATATATTTT,CASTGTGNTIYF
TRBD2,TRBV30,TRBJ2-3,.,TGTGCCTGGAGCCCCCGGACTAGCGGGTGGGGGGATACGCAGTATTTT,CAWSPRTSGWGDTQYF
TRBD2,TRBV6-2/TRBV6-3,TRBJ2-6,.,TGTGCCAGCAGCAGCGGGGCTTTCTCTGGGGCCAACGTCCTGACTTTC,CASSSGAFSGANVLTF
.,TRBV12-3/TRBV12-4,TRBJ1-6,.,TGTGCCAGCAGCCGAGACAGAAACTCACCCCTCCACTTT,CASSRDRNSPLHF
.,TRBV9,TRBJ2-7,once,TGTGCCAGCAGCGTAGGGGTTGAGAGCTACGAGCAGTACTTC,CASSVGVESYEQYF
.,TRBV19,TRBJ1-1,.,TGTGCCAGTAGTGGAGCCCGGGCCATGAACACTGAAGCTTTCTTT,CASSGARAMNTEAFF
TRBD2,TRBV5-4,TRBJ2-1,few,TGTGCCAGCAGCTTGGGGGAGGGCGGGTACAATGAGCAGTTCTTC,CASSLGEGGYNEQFF
TRBD2,TRBV4-1,TRBJ2-7,.,TGCGCCAGCAGCCAAACTAGCGGGAGGGCCATAAATTACGAGCAGTACTTC,CASSQTSGRAINYEQYF
TRBD1,TRBV19,TRBJ1-4,few,TGTGCCAGTAGCCGACAGGGGGCAACTAATGAAAAACTGTTTTTT,CASSRQGATNEKLFF
TRBD1,TRBV2,TRBJ1-4,.,TGTGCCAGCAGTGAACGAACAGGGGCAACTAATGAAAAACTGTTTTTT,CASSERTGATNEKLFF
.,TRBV11-1,TRBJ2-2,once,TGTGCCAGCGGCCCGACAGATATCTACACCGGGGAGCTGTTTTTT,CASGPTDIYTGELFF
.,TRBV28,TRBJ1-1,.,TGTGCCAGCAGCCCTACCCGGGAAGCTTTCTTT,CASSPTREAFF
.,TRBV27,TRBJ2-1,once,TGTGCCAGCACAGACGCGCATGGCAGGGACATTCCTTATGAGCAGTTCTTC,CASTDAHGRDIPYEQFF
TRBD1,TRBV19,TRBJ1-5,.,TGTGCCAGTAGTCTGGGACAGGGGATCAATCAGCCCCAGCATTTT,CASSLGQGINQPQHF
TRBD2,TRBV7-3,TRBJ2-1,.,TGTGCCAGCAGCTTAACAGCGGGAGCACACAATGAGCAGTTCTTC,CASSLTAGAHNEQFF
.,TRBV6-5,TRBJ1-2,few,TGTGCCAGCAGTTACTCGAGTCTTACAGGGAACTATGGCTACACCTTC,CASSYSSLTGNYGYTF
.,TRBV12-5,TRBJ2-2,.,TGTGCTAGTGGTTTGGTACTCAGCAACCACGCCGGGGAGCTGTTTTTT,CASGLVLSNHAGELFF
.,TRBV3-1/TRBV3-2,TRBJ2-3,.,TGTGCCAGCAGCCAGAGAGCTACCCACACAGATACGCAGTATTTT,CASSQRATHTDTQYF
TRBD2,TRBV11-3,TRBJ2-3,.,TGTGCCAGCAGCTTAGGGGCTAGCGGGCCTAGCACAGATACGCAGTATTTT,CASSLGASGPSTDTQYF
TRBD2,TRBV28,TRBJ2-5,.,TGTGCCAGCATCGCAGCGGGACTAGAGACCCAGTACTTC,CASIAAGLETQYF
.,TRBV5-8,TRBJ1-3,.,TGTGCCAGCGCGGGTTGGGGCTCTGGAAACACCATATATTTT,CASAGWGSGNTIYF
.,TRBV21-1,TRBJ2-5,few,TGTGCCAGCAGCAAAGCGCTTGCCCAACCTCGGGAGACCCAGTACTTC,CASSKALAQPRETQYF